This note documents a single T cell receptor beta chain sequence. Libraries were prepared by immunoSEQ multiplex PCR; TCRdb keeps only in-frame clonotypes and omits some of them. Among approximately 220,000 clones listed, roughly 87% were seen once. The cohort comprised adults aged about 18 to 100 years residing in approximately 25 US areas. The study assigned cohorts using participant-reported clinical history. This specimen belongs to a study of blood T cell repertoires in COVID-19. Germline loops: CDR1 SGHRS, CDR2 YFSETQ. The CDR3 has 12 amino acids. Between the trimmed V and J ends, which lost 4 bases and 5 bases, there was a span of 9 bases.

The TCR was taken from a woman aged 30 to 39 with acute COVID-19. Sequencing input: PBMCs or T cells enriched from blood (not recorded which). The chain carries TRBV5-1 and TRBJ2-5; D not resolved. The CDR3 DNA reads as TGCGCCAGCAGCGGAGACCTTGAGACCCAGTACTTC. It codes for CASSGDLETQYF. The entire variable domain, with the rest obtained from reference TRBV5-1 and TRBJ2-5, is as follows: KAGVTQTPRYLIKTRGQQVTLSCSPISGHRSVSWYQQTPGQGLQFLFEYFSETQRNKGNFPGRFSGRQFSNSRSEMNVSTLELGDSALYLCASSGDLETQYFGPGTRLLVL.